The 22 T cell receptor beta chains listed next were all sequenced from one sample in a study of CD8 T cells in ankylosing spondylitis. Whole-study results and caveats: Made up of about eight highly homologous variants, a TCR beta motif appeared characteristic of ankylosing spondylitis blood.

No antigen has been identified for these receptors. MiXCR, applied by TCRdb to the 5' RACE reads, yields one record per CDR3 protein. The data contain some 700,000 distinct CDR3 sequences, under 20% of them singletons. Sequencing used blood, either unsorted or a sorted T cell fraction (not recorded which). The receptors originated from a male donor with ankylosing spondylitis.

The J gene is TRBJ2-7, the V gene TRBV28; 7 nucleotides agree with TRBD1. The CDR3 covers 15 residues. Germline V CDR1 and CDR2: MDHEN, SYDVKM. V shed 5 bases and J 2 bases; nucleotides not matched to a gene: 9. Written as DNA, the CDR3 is TGTGCCAGCAGTCCACCGACAGGGTCTACCTACGAGCAGTACTTC. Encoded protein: CASSPPTGSTYEQYF.

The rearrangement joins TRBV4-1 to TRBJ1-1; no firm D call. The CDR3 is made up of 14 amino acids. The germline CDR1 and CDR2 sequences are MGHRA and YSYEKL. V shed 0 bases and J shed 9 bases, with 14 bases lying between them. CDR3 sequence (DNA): TGCGCCAGCAGCCAAGATCAGGTGACGTCACAAGCTTTCTTT. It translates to CASSQDQVTSQAFF.

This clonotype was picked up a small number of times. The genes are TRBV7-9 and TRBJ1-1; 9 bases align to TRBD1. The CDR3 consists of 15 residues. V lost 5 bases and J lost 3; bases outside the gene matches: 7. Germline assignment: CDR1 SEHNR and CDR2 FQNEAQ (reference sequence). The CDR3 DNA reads TGTGCCAGCAGCGAGAGAGGGGACAGGGACACTGAAGCTTTCTTT. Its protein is CASSERGDRDTEAFF.

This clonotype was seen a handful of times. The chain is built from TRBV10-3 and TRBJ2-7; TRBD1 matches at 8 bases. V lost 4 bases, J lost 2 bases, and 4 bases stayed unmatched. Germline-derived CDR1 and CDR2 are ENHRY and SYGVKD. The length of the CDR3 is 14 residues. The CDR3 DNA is TGTGCCATCAGTGGGGACAGGTCGCCCTACGAGCAGTACTTC. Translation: CAISGDRSPYEQYF.

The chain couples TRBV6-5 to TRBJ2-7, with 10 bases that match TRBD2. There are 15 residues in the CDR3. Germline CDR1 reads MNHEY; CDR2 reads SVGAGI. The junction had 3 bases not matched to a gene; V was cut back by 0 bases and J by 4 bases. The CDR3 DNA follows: TGTGCCAGCAGTTACTCTCCTAGCGGGGGTTACGAGCAGTACTTC. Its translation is CASSYSPSGGYEQYF.

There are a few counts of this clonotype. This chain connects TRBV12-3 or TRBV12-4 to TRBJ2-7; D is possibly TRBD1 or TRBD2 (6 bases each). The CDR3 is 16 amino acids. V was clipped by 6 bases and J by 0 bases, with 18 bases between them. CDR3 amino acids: CASSKGGSGISYEQYF. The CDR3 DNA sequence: TGTGCCAGCAGCAAGGGGGGTAGCGGAATCTCCTACGAGCAGTACTTC.

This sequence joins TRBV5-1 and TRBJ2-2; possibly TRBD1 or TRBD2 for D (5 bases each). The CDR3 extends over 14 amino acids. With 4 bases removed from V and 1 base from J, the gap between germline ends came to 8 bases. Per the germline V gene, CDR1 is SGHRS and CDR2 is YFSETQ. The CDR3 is CASSGGRNTGELFF. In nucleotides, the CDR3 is TGCGCCAGCAGCGGGGGAAGGAACACCGGGGAGCTGTTTTTT. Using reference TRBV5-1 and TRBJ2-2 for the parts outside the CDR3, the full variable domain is KAGVTQTPRYLIKTRGQQVTLSCSPISGHRSVSWYQQTPGQGLQFLFEYFSETQRNKGNFPGRFSGRQFSNSRSEMNVSTLELGDSALYLCASSGGRNTGELFFGEGSRLTVL.

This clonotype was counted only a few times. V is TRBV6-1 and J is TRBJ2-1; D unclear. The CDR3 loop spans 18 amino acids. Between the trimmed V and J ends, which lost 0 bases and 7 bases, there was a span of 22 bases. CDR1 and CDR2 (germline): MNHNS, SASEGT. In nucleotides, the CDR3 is TGTGCCAGCAGTGAAGCGGAGCCGCGAACCAGGTTCAGAAATGAGCAGTTCTTC. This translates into CASSEAEPRTRFRNEQFF.

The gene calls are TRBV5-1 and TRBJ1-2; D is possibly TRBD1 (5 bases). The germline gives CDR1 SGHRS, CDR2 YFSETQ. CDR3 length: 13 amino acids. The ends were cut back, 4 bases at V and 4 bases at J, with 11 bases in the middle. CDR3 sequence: CASSLDGTYGYTF. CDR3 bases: TGCGCCAGCAGCCTCGACGGGACCTATGGCTACACCTTC.

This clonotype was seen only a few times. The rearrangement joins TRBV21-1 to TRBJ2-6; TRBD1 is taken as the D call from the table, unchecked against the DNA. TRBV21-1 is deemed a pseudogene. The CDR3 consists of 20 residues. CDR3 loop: CASSGGLRQGRFSGANVLTF. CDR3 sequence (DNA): TGTGCCAGCAGCGGGGGGTTAAGACAGGGACGGTTCTCTGGGGCCAACGTCCTGACTTTC.

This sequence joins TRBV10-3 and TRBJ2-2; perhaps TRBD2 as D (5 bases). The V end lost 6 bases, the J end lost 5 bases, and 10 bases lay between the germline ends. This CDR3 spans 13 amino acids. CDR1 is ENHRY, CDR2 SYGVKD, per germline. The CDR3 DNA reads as TGTGCCATCAGCGGACTGGAAACCGGGGAGCTGTTTTTT. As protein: CAISGLETGELFF.

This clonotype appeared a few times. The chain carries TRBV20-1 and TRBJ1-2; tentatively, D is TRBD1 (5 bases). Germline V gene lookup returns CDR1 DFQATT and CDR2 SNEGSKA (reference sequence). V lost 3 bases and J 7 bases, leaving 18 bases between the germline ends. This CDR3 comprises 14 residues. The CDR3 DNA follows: TGCAGTGCTAGTTCGGGGACTGGGTCGGGTGGCTACACCTTC. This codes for CSASSGTGSGGYTF.

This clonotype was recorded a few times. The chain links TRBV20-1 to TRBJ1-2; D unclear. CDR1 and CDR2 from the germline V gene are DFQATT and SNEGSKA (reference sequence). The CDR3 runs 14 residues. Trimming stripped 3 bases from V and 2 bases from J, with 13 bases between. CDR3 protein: CSARDRVLNYGYTF. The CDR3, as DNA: TGCAGTGCTAGGGACCGGGTCCTGAACTATGGCTACACCTTC.

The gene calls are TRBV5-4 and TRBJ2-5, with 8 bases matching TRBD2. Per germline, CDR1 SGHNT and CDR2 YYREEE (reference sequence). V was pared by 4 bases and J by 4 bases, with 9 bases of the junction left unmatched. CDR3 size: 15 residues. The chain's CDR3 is CASSPRGGLGETQYF. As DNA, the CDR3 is TGTGCCAGCAGCCCCCGGGGGGGCCTCGGAGAGACCCAGTACTTC.

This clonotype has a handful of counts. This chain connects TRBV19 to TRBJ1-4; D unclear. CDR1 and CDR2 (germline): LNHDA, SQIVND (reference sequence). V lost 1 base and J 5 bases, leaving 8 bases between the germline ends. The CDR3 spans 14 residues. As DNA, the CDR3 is TGTGCCAGTAGTATAGCTCGGCAGAATGAAAAACTGTTTTTT. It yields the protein CASSIARQNEKLFF.

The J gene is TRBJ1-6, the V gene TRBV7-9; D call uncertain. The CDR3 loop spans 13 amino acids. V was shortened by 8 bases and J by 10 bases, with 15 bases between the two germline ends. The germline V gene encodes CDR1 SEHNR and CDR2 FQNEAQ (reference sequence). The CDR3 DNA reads TGTGCCAGCTCCTACTACCAAGGATCACCCCTCCACTTT. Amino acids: CASSYYQGSPLHF. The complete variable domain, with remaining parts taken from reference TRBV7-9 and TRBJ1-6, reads DTGVSQNPRHKITKRGQNVTFRCDPISEHNRLYWYRQTLGQGPEFLTYFQNEAQLEKSRLLSDRFSAERPKGSFSTLEIQRTEQGDSAMYLCASSYYQGSPLHFGNGTRLTVT.

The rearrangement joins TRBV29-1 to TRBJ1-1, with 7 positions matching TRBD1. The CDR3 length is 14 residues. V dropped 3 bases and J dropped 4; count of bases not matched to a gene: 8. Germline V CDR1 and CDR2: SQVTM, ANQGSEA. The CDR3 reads CSVEEIQGSTEAFF. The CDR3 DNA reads TGCAGCGTTGAGGAAATACAGGGGTCCACTGAAGCTTTCTTT.

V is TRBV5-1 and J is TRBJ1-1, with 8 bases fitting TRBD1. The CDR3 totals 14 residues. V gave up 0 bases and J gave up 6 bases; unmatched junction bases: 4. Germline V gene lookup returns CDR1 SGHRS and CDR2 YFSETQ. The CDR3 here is CASSLAGTGSEAFF. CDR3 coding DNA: TGCGCCAGCAGCTTGGCCGGGACAGGATCTGAAGCTTTCTTT.

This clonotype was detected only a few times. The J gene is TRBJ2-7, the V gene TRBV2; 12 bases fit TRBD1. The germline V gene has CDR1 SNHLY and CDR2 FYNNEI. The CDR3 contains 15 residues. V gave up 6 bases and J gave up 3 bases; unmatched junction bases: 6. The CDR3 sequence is CASRAGTGGGYEQYF. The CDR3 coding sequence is TGTGCCAGCAGGGCAGGGACAGGGGGCGGCTACGAGCAGTACTTC.

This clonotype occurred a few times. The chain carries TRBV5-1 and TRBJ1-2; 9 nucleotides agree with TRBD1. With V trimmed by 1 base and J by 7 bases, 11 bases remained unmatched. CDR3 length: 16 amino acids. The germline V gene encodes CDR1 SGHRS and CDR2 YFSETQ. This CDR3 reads CASSLLGRGQGSGYTF. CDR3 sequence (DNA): TGCGCCAGCAGCTTGTTAGGTCGGGGACAGGGATCTGGCTACACCTTC.

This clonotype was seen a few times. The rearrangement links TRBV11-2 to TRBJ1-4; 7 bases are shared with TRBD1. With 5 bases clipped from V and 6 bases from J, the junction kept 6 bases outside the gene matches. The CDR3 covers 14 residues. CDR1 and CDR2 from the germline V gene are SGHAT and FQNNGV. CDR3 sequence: CASSVRQGYEKLFF. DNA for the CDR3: TGTGCCAGCAGCGTCCGACAGGGCTATGAAAAACTGTTTTTT.

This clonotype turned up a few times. CDR3 protein: CASSQLSSSTDTQYF. CDR3 sequence (DNA): TGCGCCAGCAGCCAATTGAGTAGCAGCACAGATACGCAGTATTTT. The chain recombines TRBV4-1 with TRBJ2-3; D ambiguous. V was trimmed by 2 bases and J by 0 bases, leaving 9 bases between them. Germline lookup yields CDR1 MGHRA and CDR2 YSYEKL. CDR3 length: 15 residues.